Described below is a single T cell receptor beta chain sequence and its context. The target antigen is unknown. Treatment: around 19 received Ad26.COV2.S at low or high dose, single or two shots; about 5 received placebo; per-sample allocation not given. Sampling took place 63 days after the first vaccine or placebo injection. In Boston, an adult donor aged 18-55 years took part. In the vaccine, an Ad26 vector expressed the SARS-CoV-2 spike of the Wuhan strain. This sample is drawn from a study of Ad26.COV2.S vaccination and SARS-CoV-2 variants. The CDR3 sequence is 16 residues long. The V segment lost 4 bases and the J segment 0 bases; nucleotides outside the gene matches: 3. Germline V gene data show CDR1 as SGHTA and CDR2 as FQGNSA. The data were produced by immunoSEQ multiplex PCR, yet TCRdb's version contains in-frame clones alone and is incomplete. The table shows about 350,000 clones, with approximately 90% occurring only once.

Study observations and caveats: Measures of TCR breadth and depth may have fallen short of total T cell responses.

The clonotype was recovered from a person between 18 and 65 years old who received the Ad26.COV2.S COVID-19 vaccine or a placebo. Sequencing used peripheral blood, obtained in a trial of Ad26.COV2.S vaccine versus placebo. This rearrangement joins TRBV7-2 to TRBJ2-3, with 11 bases fitting TRBD2. The CDR3 DNA is TGTGCCAGCAGCTACGGGACTAGCGGTAGCACAGATACGCAGTATTTT. Translating gives CASSYGTSGSTDTQYF.